What follows describes a single T cell receptor beta chain. The entry originates in a study of T cell responses to AZD1222 COVID-19 vaccine. The assay was immunoSEQ multiplex PCR, and TCRdb's table has in-frame clones only and misses some. The sample yields 150,000 to 200,000 clones, roughly 92% seen once. The sequencing used peripheral blood, collected 28 days after the second dose of the MenACWY control vaccine. The origin of this receptor is an adult who received the MenACWY meningococcal vaccine as a control.

The CDR3 reads CASSVGGGAGLETQYF. As DNA, the CDR3 is TGTGCCAGCAGCGTTGGAGGGGGCGCCGGTCTGGAGACCCAGTACTTC. V gene TRBV5-4 combines with J gene TRBJ2-5; perhaps TRBD1 as D (7 bases). The CDR3 has 16 amino acids. Trimming took 4 bases from V and 5 from J, leaving 21 bases between them. Per germline, CDR1 SGHNT and CDR2 YYREEE (reference sequence).